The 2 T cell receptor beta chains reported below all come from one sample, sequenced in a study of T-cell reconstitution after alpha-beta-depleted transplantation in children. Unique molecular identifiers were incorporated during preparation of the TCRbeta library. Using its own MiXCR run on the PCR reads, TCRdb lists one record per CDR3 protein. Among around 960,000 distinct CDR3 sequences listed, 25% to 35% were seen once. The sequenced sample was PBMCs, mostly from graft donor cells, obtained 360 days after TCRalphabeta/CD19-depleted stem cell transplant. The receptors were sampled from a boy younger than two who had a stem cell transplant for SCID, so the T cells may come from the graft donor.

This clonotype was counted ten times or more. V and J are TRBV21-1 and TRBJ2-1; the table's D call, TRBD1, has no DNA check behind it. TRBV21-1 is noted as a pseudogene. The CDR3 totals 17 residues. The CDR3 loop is CASSCEDRDRAYNEQFF. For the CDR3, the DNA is TGTGCCAGCAGCTGCGAAGACCGGGACAGGGCATACAATGAGCAGTTCTTC.

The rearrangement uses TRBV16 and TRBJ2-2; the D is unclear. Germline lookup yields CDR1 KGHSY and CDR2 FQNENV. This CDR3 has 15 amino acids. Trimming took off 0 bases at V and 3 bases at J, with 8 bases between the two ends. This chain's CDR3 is CASSQSPLYTGELFF. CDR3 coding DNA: TGTGCCAGCAGCCAATCCCCACTTTACACCGGGGAGCTGTTTTTT.